This T cell receptor (beta chain) emerged from a study of metastatic and nonmetastatic thyroid tumors. Study at large: Repertoires from blood and tumor or nodule tissue of malignant and benign thyroid patients were compared.

All patients were untreated before thyroid surgery. Regarding the study as a whole: As reported, TCR beta diversity in blood and tumor was significantly higher in malignant thyroid tumors than in benign nodules.

The germline V gene encodes CDR1 SGHDT and CDR2 YYEEEE. V was pared by 6 bases and J by 8 bases, with 17 bases between. This CDR3 region has 13 residues. Original processing notes: A classifier for distant metastasis in papillary thyroid cancer was constructed using CDR3 differences observed across clinicopathological groups. TCRdb re-processed the PCR reads through MiXCR. Here the V and J calls rest on TCRdb's processing, not on the authors' analysis. Among about 9,400 clones listed, under 40% were seen once. Points on this clone: The target antigen is unknown.

This receptor was obtained from a female donor with papillary thyroid cancer or a benign thyroid nodule (not recorded which). Some clones in this sample may be carry-over from other donors' samples. Sequencing input: adjacent normal tissue. The chain is built from TRBV5-6 and TRBJ1-2; D is undetermined. The CDR3 protein is CASTRPDGAGYTF. For the CDR3, the DNA is TGTGCCAGCACCCGCCCGGACGGCGCAGGCTACACCTTC. The full variable domain, completed using reference TRBV5-6 and TRBJ1-2, is DAGVTQSPTHLIKTRGQQVTLRCSPKSGHDTVSWYQQALGQGPQFIFQYYEEEERQRGNFPDRFSGHQFPNYSSELNVNALLLGDSALYLCASTRPDGAGYTFGSGTRLTVV.